A single sample is the source of the 10 T cell receptor beta chains below, sequenced in a study of control samples from healthy donors and cancer patients. TCRdb keeps only in-frame clones here, not all; method: immunoSEQ multiplex PCR. The sample records 100,000 or so clones, 75% to 90% being singletons. Sample: blood. The receptors were sampled from a man aged 25-40 years in good health.

This rearrangement joins TRBV2 to TRBJ2-5; D remains unclear. In germline, CDR1 is SNHLY, CDR2 FYNNEI. Trimming stripped 5 bases from V and 3 bases from J, with 10 bases between. The CDR3 covers 13 residues. In DNA, the CDR3 is TGTGCCAGCAGTCTTTCCCATAAAGAGACCCAGTACTTC. This encodes CASSLSHKETQYF.

This clone has only one observation. The rearrangement links TRBV14 to TRBJ2-1; D perhaps matches TRBD2 (6 bases). Trimming took 5 bases from V and 12 from J, leaving 17 bases between them. The CDR3 has 13 amino acids. The germline V gene encodes CDR1 SGHDN and CDR2 FVKESK. CDR3 in amino acids: CASSSTTGGRQFF. Here the CDR3 DNA reads TGTGCCAGCAGCTCCACGACCGGAGGGCGGCAGTTCTTC.

This chain connects TRBV15 to TRBJ1-2; 10 positions match TRBD1. After removal of 1 base from V and 3 bases from J, the junction contained 5 bases not matched to a gene. This CDR3 is 16 amino acids long. Germline V gene sequence: CDR1 LNHNV, CDR2 YYDKDF (reference sequence). The CDR3 loop reads CATSRGQGARHYGYTF. In nucleotides, the CDR3 is TGTGCCACCAGCAGAGGACAGGGGGCGCGTCACTATGGCTACACCTTC.

This clone has only a few counts. This chain joins TRBV10-1 and TRBJ2-5, with D possibly being TRBD1 or TRBD2 (5 bases each). Between the trimmed V and J ends, which lost 3 bases and 6 bases, there was a span of 11 bases. Looked up from germline, CDR1 is WNHNN and CDR2 is SYGVQD (reference sequence). CDR3 size: 13 residues. CDR3 sequence reads: CASSDTWGKTQYF. The CDR3 DNA reads TGCGCCAGCAGTGATACCTGGGGGAAGACCCAGTACTTC.

The rearrangement links TRBV7-2 to TRBJ2-5; D might be TRBD2 (5 bases). The germline V gene has CDR1 SGHTA and CDR2 FQGNSA. CDR3 length equals 11 residues. V lost 6 bases and J lost 7, with 9 bases in between. CDR3 sequence reads: CASRVEGTQYF. The CDR3 DNA sequence: TGTGCCAGCAGGGTCGAGGGGACCCAGTACTTC.

This clone has just one count. This rearrangement joins TRBV11-2 to TRBJ2-1; D call uncertain. The V end lost 3 bases, the J end lost 9 bases, and 6 bases lay between the germline ends. Germline CDR1 SGHAT, CDR2 FQNNGV. This CDR3 has 11 residues. The CDR3 nucleotides read TGTGCCAGCAGCTTGACCCCTGAGCAGTTCTTC. It codes for CASSLTPEQFF.

This clone was seen just once. The V and J genes are TRBV6-4 and TRBJ1-5, with D uncertain. CDR3 size: 12 residues. Trimming stripped 4 bases from V and 8 bases from J, with 9 bases between. Germline values: CDR1 MRHNA, CDR2 SNTAGT. The chain's CDR3 is CASSAAREPQHF. CDR3 DNA sequence: TGTGCCAGCAGTGCGGCGCGGGAGCCCCAGCATTTT.

The J gene is TRBJ2-7, the V gene TRBV7-9, with 8 positions matching TRBD1. CDR3 length: 15 residues. The germline gives CDR1 SEHNR, CDR2 FQNEAQ (reference sequence). The V gene end was trimmed by 5 bases and the J gene end by 1 base; junction bases not matched to a gene: 7. This chain's CDR3 is CASSAGTGASYEQYF. The CDR3 DNA reads TGTGCCAGCAGCGCGGGGACAGGAGCGTCCTACGAGCAGTACTTC.

The chain couples TRBV9 to TRBJ2-1; 8 nucleotides match TRBD1. CDR3 length equals 16 residues. Trimming cost V 4 bases and J 3 bases; bases outside gene matches: 9. CDR1 is SGDLS and CDR2 is YYNGEE in the germline V gene. The CDR3 sequence: CASSPRGQGYYNEQFF. CDR3 coding DNA: TGTGCCAGCAGCCCCCGAGGACAGGGTTACTACAATGAGCAGTTCTTC.

The count of this clone is one. This rearrangement joins TRBV18 to TRBJ1-1, with TRBD1 matching over 9 bases. Germline CDR1 and CDR2: KGHSH and LQKENI. V dropped 3 bases and J dropped 5; count of bases not matched to a gene: 10. The CDR3 has 16 amino acids. The CDR3 DNA follows: TGTGCCAGCTCACCCTCTTTGGGACAGGGCGGGACTGAAGCTTTCTTT. It translates to CASSPSLGQGGTEAFF.